This T cell receptor beta chain was sequenced in a study of shared clonotypes between healthy human individuals. Study-level points and caveats: A handful of donors had around 5.5% of their naive CD4 clonotypes in common. Sampling included only blood; tissue repertoires likely differ.

Concerning this clone: The antigen is unknown.

The CDR3 consists of 17 residues. J lost 4 bases, V lost 1 base, and 13 bases had no gene match. Germline V gene sequence: CDR1 MNHNS, CDR2 SASEGT. Per the study methods: Filtering of immunoSEQ junctional sequences could not match full-length read filtering. Sequencing was performed with immunoSEQ multiplex PCR; in TCRdb, only in-frame clones are kept and a portion is missing. D and trimming come from the DNA, and the V and J calls and clone size come from that table. The table has about 980,000 clones, over 60% seen once; the top ten hold approximately 1.5%. V usage is TRBV6-1 and J usage is TRBJ2-7; 7 bases fit TRBD1. The sequence derives from a man aged 18-30 years in good health. Sample: memory CD4+ T cells sorted from blood. Sample subset: CD45RA-negative fraction. The DNA of the CDR3 is TGTGCCAGCAGTGAAGGGAGACAGGGCGTTAACGTTTACGAGCAGTACTTC. Its translation is CASSEGRQGVNVYEQYF.